The 20 T cell receptor beta chains given below trace back to one sample, sequenced in a study of HIV-infected children after antiretroviral therapy interruption. RNA-based 3' RACE libraries used unique molecular identifiers. TCRdb independently ran MiXCR on the 3' RACE reads; one entry per CDR3 protein. The sample shows approximately 4,400 distinct CDR3 sequences, about 4.6% of them seen only once. Indicated treatment: PENTA 11 planned treatment interruption arm or continuous ART arm. The specimen was CD45RO+ CD8+ T cells from PBMCs, pooled from several time points, collected from a donor given antiretroviral therapy, either interrupted or continuous. Subset given: memory CD8+ CD45RO+ CD45RA- T cells. The source of these receptors is a pool of human donors with HIV.

This clonotype was seen only a few times. CDR3 DNA: TGTGCCAGCAGTCCTACAGGAGAAGAGACCCAGTACTTC. Translation gives CASSPTGEETQYF. The gene calls are TRBV12-3 or TRBV12-4 and TRBJ2-5; weak D call: TRBD1 (5 bases). The CDR3 runs 13 residues. V lost 5 bases and J lost 3, with 10 bases in between.

This clonotype has just a few counts. This chain joins TRBV19 and TRBJ1-5; 7 bases align to TRBD1. The CDR3 contains 16 residues. V lost 3 bases, J lost 6 bases, and 11 bases stayed unmatched. Germline CDR1 is LNHDA and CDR2 is SQIVND (reference sequence). The DNA of the CDR3 is TGTGCCAGTAGTATTGCGGCAGGGGGGACTTTTCAGCCCCAGCATTTT. Protein sequence: CASSIAAGGTFQPQHF.

This clonotype has ten or more counts. The rearrangement joins TRBV4-2 to TRBJ2-5, with D possibly matching TRBD1 (5 bases). V lost 0 bases to trimming and J lost 2 bases, with 10 bases between them. The CDR3 runs to 15 residues. From germline, CDR1 is LGHNA and CDR2 YNFKEQ. CDR3 sequence: CASSQDPRAQETQYF. CDR3 coding DNA: TGTGCCAGCAGCCAAGATCCCAGGGCACAAGAGACCCAGTACTTC.

This clonotype was detected ten times or more. The chain uses TRBV27 and TRBJ2-7; 9 nucleotides agree with TRBD1. The CDR3 consists of 15 residues. Per germline, CDR1 MNHEY and CDR2 SMNVEV (reference sequence). V lost 3 bases, J lost 4 bases, and 7 bases stayed unmatched. The CDR3 DNA reads TGTGCCAGCAGTTTTCCGGGGACAGGGTTATACGAGCAGTACTTC. Amino acids: CASSFPGTGLYEQYF.

With respect to this clonotype: A much larger clonotype is one base distant, so this may be a read error. The chain is built from TRBV6-2 or TRBV6-3 and TRBJ2-1, with D perhaps TRBD1 (6 bases). Germline V gene lookup returns CDR1 MNHEY and CDR2 SVGEGT. The CDR3 has 13 residues. CDR3 loop: CACSPDSHNEQFF. In nucleotides, the CDR3 is TGTGCCTGCAGTCCGGACAGCCACAATGAGCAGTTCTTC.

This clonotype was seen many times. This chain connects TRBV7-8 to TRBJ2-7, with D maybe TRBD2 (6 bases). Germline V lookup: CDR1 SGHVS, CDR2 FQNEAQ. Trimming took 8 bases from V and 7 from J, leaving 24 bases between them. CDR3 size: 15 residues. In DNA, the CDR3 is TGTGCCAGCTTAGTGCCGGGACTCTATTACGTGGAGCAGTACTTC. This translates into CASLVPGLYYVEQYF.

This clonotype is categorized as medium-sized. The chain is built from TRBV12-3 or TRBV12-4 and TRBJ2-7; the D is unclear. The CDR3 is made up of 12 amino acids. Trimming cost V 4 bases and J 5 bases, with 9 bases left between them. The CDR3 nucleotides read TGTGCCAGCAGTTCTGGCCCGCACGAGCAGTACTTC. Translation: CASSSGPHEQYF.

This clonotype was detected many times. The J gene is TRBJ1-5, the V gene TRBV27; the D gene is possibly TRBD1 (5 bases). CDR1 is MNHEY, CDR2 SMNVEV, per germline (reference sequence). This CDR3 spans 15 amino acids. Trimming pared 0 bases from V and 2 bases from J, leaving 8 bases between. CDR3 nucleotides: TGTGCCAGCAGTTTATCATCAGGGCGCAATCAGCCCCAGCATTTT. Its translation is CASSLSSGRNQPQHF.

Ten or more counts support this clonotype. The chain employs TRBV6-1 and TRBJ2-7; the match to TRBD1 covers 11 bases. Losses at the gene ends were 2 bases for V and 3 bases for J; bases not matched to a gene: 3. The V gene's germline CDR1 is MNHNS and CDR2 SASEGT. The CDR3 loop spans 15 amino acids. In DNA, the CDR3 is TGTGCCAGCAGTGAAACCGGGACAGGGGGCTACGAGCAGTACTTC. The encoded protein is CASSETGTGGYEQYF.

This clonotype has just a few counts. This chain uses TRBV5-1 with TRBJ1-1, with D unresolved. Per the germline V gene, CDR1 is SGHRS and CDR2 is YFSETQ. The V end was cut by 4 bases, the J end by 1 base, with 11 bases between. There are 14 residues in the CDR3. CDR3 residues: CASSPDPGNTEAFF. DNA of the CDR3: TGCGCCAGCAGCCCGGACCCGGGGAACACTGAAGCTTTCTTT.

This clonotype is labeled medium-sized. The chain carries TRBV7-8 and TRBJ1-1; D is unclear. The V gene's germline CDR1 is SGHVS and CDR2 FQNEAQ. V was clipped by 1 base and J by 1 base, with 10 bases between them. The CDR3 runs to 15 residues. In nucleotides, the CDR3 is TGTGCCAGCAGCTTAGTTCCAGGAGCGAACACTGAAGCTTTCTTT. This gives the protein CASSLVPGANTEAFF.

This clonotype was detected ten times or more. CDR3 sequence: CASSHGQGDQPQHF. CDR3 nucleotides: TGTGCCAGCAGTCACGGACAGGGGGACCAGCCCCAGCATTTT. The rearrangement uses TRBV6-6 and TRBJ1-5, with TRBD1 identical over 10 bases. This CDR3 comprises 14 residues. Trimming removed 5 bases from V and 7 bases from J; junction bases left unmatched: 5. Germline CDR1 reads MNHNY; CDR2 reads SVGAGI (reference sequence).

This clonotype appeared many times. J is TRBJ2-6 and V is TRBV6-5; D tentatively reads TRBD1 or TRBD2 (6 bases each). This CDR3 has 16 amino acids. Trimming took off 4 bases at V and 1 base at J, with 11 bases between the two ends. Germline CDR1 and CDR2: MNHEY and SVGAGI. The CDR3 DNA reads TGTGCCAGCAGTTCCGGAGGGGGATCTGGGGCCAACGTCCTGACTTTC. Translated: CASSSGGGSGANVLTF.

In its sample, this clonotype was seen a few times. The chain links TRBV27 to TRBJ2-1; 10 nucleotides match TRBD1. Germline values: CDR1 MNHEY, CDR2 SMNVEV (reference sequence). Trimming at V came to 4 bases and at J to 3 bases, leaving 6 bases not matched to a gene. The CDR3 is made up of 16 amino acids. CDR3 nucleotides: TGTGCCAGCAGTTGGATCGGACAGGGGGACTACAATGAGCAGTTCTTC. This encodes CASSWIGQGDYNEQFF.

This clonotype was found many times. The chain recombines TRBV7-6 with TRBJ2-5; maybe TRBD2 (5 bases). Germline V CDR1 and CDR2: SGHVS, FNYEAQ. This CDR3 has 13 amino acids. Trimming pared 5 bases from V and 1 base from J, leaving 8 bases between. CDR3 protein: CASSRGRQETQYF. DNA for the CDR3: TGTGCCAGCAGCCGAGGGCGCCAAGAGACCCAGTACTTC.

This clonotype came up many times. The genes are TRBV29-1 and TRBJ1-2, with D maybe TRBD1 (6 bases). The CDR3 is made up of 13 amino acids. Germline V CDR1 and CDR2: SQVTM, ANQGSEA. V was clipped by 3 bases and J by 4 bases, with 12 bases between them. The CDR3 region is CSVEGQGSYGYTF. The CDR3 DNA reads as TGCAGCGTTGAGGGTCAGGGGAGCTATGGCTACACCTTC.

A few counts support this clonotype. This clone may be a read error of a much larger clone one base away. The chain employs TRBV6-5 and TRBJ2-5; TRBD2 matches at 14 bases. In germline, CDR1 is MNHEY, CDR2 SVGAGI. The CDR3 has 15 residues. The CDR3 coding sequence is TGTGCCAGCAGTGAGACTAGCGGGGGGGCAGAGACCCAGTGCTTC. As protein: CASSETSGGAETQCF.

This clonotype was counted ten times or more. This chain uses TRBV27 with TRBJ2-5; possibly TRBD1 for D (5 bases). Trimming removed 2 bases at V and 1 base at J, with 5 bases between. There are 13 residues in the CDR3. Germline assignment: CDR1 MNHEY and CDR2 SMNVEV (reference sequence). The CDR3 sequence: CASSLDSQETQYF. CDR3 nucleotide sequence: TGTGCCAGCAGTTTAGACAGCCAAGAGACCCAGTACTTC.

This clonotype came up a few times. This chain's CDR3 is CASSLSGNTGELFF. DNA for the CDR3: TGTGCCAGCAGTTTATCAGGGAACACCGGGGAGCTGTTTTTT. The rearrangement links TRBV27 to TRBJ2-2; D unresolved. Germline V CDR1 and CDR2: MNHEY, SMNVEV (reference sequence). The CDR3 has 14 residues. Trimming shortened V by 0 bases and J by 1 base, and 3 bases separated the two germline ends.

Judged by abundance, this clonotype is medium-sized (0.01 to 0.1%). The genes are TRBV3-1 and TRBJ2-7; 9 bases are shared with TRBD1. The junction had 6 bases not matched to a gene; V was cut back by 3 bases and J by 3 bases. CDR1 LGHDT and CDR2 YNNKEL come from the germline V gene (reference sequence). CDR3 length equals 15 residues. CDR3 sequence: CASSQYGTGNYEQYF. CDR3 in DNA: TGTGCCAGCAGCCAGTACGGGACAGGGAACTACGAGCAGTACTTC.